This is a list of T cell receptor beta chains from one sample in a study of CD8+ T cells in alopecia areata. TCRdb's table, derived via immunoSEQ multiplex PCR, lists solely in-frame clones and lacks some. The sample shows 90,000 or so clones, roughly two fifths of them seen only once. The sample was CD8+ T cells sorted from blood, taken at week 24, from a patient treated with tofacitinib. The receptors were sampled from a human donor with alopecia areata. The CDR3 runs from the conserved cysteine through the conserved F or W. The order of the fields is J gene, V gene, D gene, clone size, CDR3 protein, CDR3 DNA. A D gene is named only where the DNA matches it firmly. Size tells how often a clone was seen (once, few, many) or the class of an expanded clone, and some rows leave it out.

J: TRBJ2-5
V: TRBV9
D: -
size: once
CDR3: CASSVMRDRHETQYF
DNA: TGTGCCAGCAGCGTGATGCGGGATAGACATGAGACCCAGTACTTC

J: TRBJ1-2
V: TRBV6-5
D: TRBD1
size: once
CDR3: CASRDRGYGYTF
DNA: TGTGCCAGCAGAGACAGGGGTTATGGCTACACCTTC

J: TRBJ1-1
V: TRBV27
D: -
size: few
CDR3: CASSLGIGENTEAFF
DNA: TGTGCCAGCAGTTTAGGGATAGGGGAGAACACTGAAGCTTTCTTT

J: TRBJ1-1
V: TRBV4-1
D: -
size: -
CDR3: CASSQRPSNTEAFF
DNA: TGCGCCAGCAGCCAAAGACCCTCGAACACTGAAGCTTTCTTT

J: TRBJ2-1
V: TRBV2
D: -
size: few
CDR3: CASSGAREQFF
DNA: TGTGCCAGCAGTGGAGCTAGGGAGCAGTTCTTC

J: TRBJ1-1
V: TRBV29-1
D: -
size: few
CDR3: CSVSRVWAFF
DNA: TGCAGCGTCAGCAGGGTCTGGGCTTTCTTT

J: TRBJ2-7
V: TRBV9
D: TRBD1
size: few
CDR3: CASSVTGSPYEQYF
DNA: TGTGCCAGCAGCGTGACAGGGAGCCCCTACGAGCAGTACTTC

J: TRBJ1-1
V: TRBV15
D: -
size: -
CDR3: CATSRDRQLNTEAFF
DNA: TGTGCCACCAGCAGAGATAGACAGTTAAACACTGAAGCTTTCTTT

J: TRBJ2-7
V: TRBV14
D: -
size: few
CDR3: CASSQDRGRAYEQYF
DNA: TGTGCCAGCAGCCAAGATCGGGGACGGGCCTACGAGCAGTACTTC

J: TRBJ2-2
V: TRBV27
D: -
size: -
CDR3: CASRSRGNTGELFF
DNA: TGTGCCAGCAGATCCAGGGGAAACACCGGGGAGCTGTTTTTT

J: TRBJ2-7
V: TRBV6-6
D: TRBD2
size: few
CDR3: CASLGLAEALSYEQYF
DNA: TGTGCCAGTCTTGGACTAGCGGAGGCCTTGTCCTACGAGCAGTACTTC

J: TRBJ2-2
V: TRBV11-2
D: TRBD2
size: -
CDR3: CASSLSSAGITGELFF
DNA: TGTGCCAGCAGCTTAAGTTCAGCGGGAATAACCGGGGAGCTGTTTTTT

J: TRBJ2-5
V: TRBV11-2
D: TRBD2
size: -
CDR3: CASSRTREGRQETQYF
DNA: TGTGCCAGCAGCCGTACGCGGGAGGGCCGGCAAGAGACCCAGTACTTC

J: TRBJ2-2
V: TRBV7-8
D: TRBD1
size: -
CDR3: CASSYRGGSGGELFF
DNA: TGTGCCAGCAGCTACCGAGGGGGCTCGGGCGGGGAGCTGTTTTTT

J: TRBJ2-7
V: TRBV7-8
D: -
size: few
CDR3: CASSSGATGYEQYF
DNA: TGTGCCAGCAGCTCAGGCGCTACAGGGTACGAGCAGTACTTC

J: TRBJ2-1
V: TRBV11-2
D: -
size: -
CDR3: CASSLTSSEQFF
DNA: TGTGCCAGCAGCTTAACTTCTAGCGAGCAGTTCTTC

J: TRBJ2-3
V: TRBV6-5
D: TRBD2
size: -
CDR3: CASSYSPGGTQYF
DNA: TGTGCCAGCAGTTACTCGCCCGGGGGGACGCAGTATTTT

J: TRBJ2-7
V: TRBV30
D: -
size: -
CDR3: CAWSVIGDEQYF
DNA: TGTGCCTGGAGTGTAATCGGGGATGAGCAGTACTTC

J: TRBJ2-7
V: TRBV4-1
D: -
size: -
CDR3: CASSQEDGAYEQYF
DNA: TGCGCCAGCAGCCAAGAGGATGGGGCCTACGAGCAGTACTTC

J: TRBJ2-1
V: TRBV11-1
D: TRBD2
size: -
CDR3: CASSLRTSGSSYNEQFF
DNA: TGTGCCAGCAGCTTAAGGACTAGCGGGAGCTCCTACAATGAGCAGTTCTTC

J: TRBJ1-2
V: TRBV4-1
D: TRBD1
size: -
CDR3: CASSQDTAQGGYGYTF
DNA: TGCGCCAGCAGCCAAGATACGGCACAGGGGGGCTATGGCTACACCTTC

J: TRBJ2-6
V: TRBV7-9
D: -
size: few
CDR3: CASSPPQGALSGANVLTF
DNA: TGTGCCAGCAGCCCACCACAGGGTGCCCTCTCTGGGGCCAACGTCCTGACTTTC

J: TRBJ2-7
V: TRBV6-1
D: TRBD2
size: -
CDR3: CASSEWGLAGSYEQYF
DNA: TGTGCCAGCAGTGAATGGGGACTAGCGGGGTCCTACGAGCAGTACTTC

J: TRBJ1-3
V: TRBV29-1
D: TRBD1
size: few
CDR3: CSVVLGQGSGNTIYF
DNA: TGCAGCGTCGTTCTCGGACAGGGGTCTGGAAACACCATATATTTT

J: TRBJ1-2
V: TRBV9
D: -
size: -
CDR3: CASSVGQSYTF
DNA: TGTGCCAGCAGCGTCGGACAGTCCTACACCTTC

J: TRBJ2-7
V: TRBV9
D: -
size: -
CDR3: CASSVGSSSTYEQYF
DNA: TGTGCCAGCAGCGTAGGGTCTAGCTCTACCTACGAGCAGTACTTC

J: TRBJ1-2
V: TRBV7-6
D: -
size: -
CDR3: CASSLAGPNYGYTF
DNA: TGTGCCAGCAGCTTAGCAGGACCGAACTATGGCTACACCTTC

J: TRBJ2-7
V: TRBV14
D: TRBD1
size: few
CDR3: CASSVGQGLYEQYF
DNA: TGTGCCAGCAGCGTAGGACAGGGTCTCTACGAGCAGTACTTC

J: TRBJ2-2
V: TRBV29-1
D: -
size: -
CDR3: CSAIGGSNTGELFF
DNA: TGCAGCGCAATTGGGGGCTCGAACACCGGGGAGCTGTTTTTT

J: TRBJ2-7
V: TRBV29-1
D: TRBD2
size: few
CDR3: CSVYGLADSSYEQYF
DNA: TGCAGCGTTTATGGACTAGCGGACAGCTCCTACGAGCAGTACTTC

J: TRBJ2-1
V: TRBV9
D: TRBD1
size: once
CDR3: CASSARTGPYNEQFF
DNA: TGTGCCAGCAGCGCCCGGACAGGCCCCTACAATGAGCAGTTCTTC

J: TRBJ2-1
V: TRBV29-1
D: -
size: few
CDR3: CSVRVQADNEQFF
DNA: TGCAGCGTTCGAGTACAAGCCGACAATGAGCAGTTCTTC

J: TRBJ1-5
V: TRBV27
D: -
size: few
CDR3: CASRPIGGNQPQHF
DNA: TGTGCCAGCAGGCCCATTGGAGGCAATCAGCCCCAGCATTTT

J: TRBJ1-1
V: TRBV2
D: -
size: -
CDR3: CASSDGQSNTEAFF
DNA: TGTGCCAGCAGCGACGGCCAATCGAACACTGAAGCTTTCTTT

J: TRBJ2-7
V: TRBV27
D: -
size: -
CDR3: CASSLRDSYEQYF
DNA: TGTGCCAGCAGCCTCAGGGATTCCTACGAGCAGTACTTC

J: TRBJ1-1
V: TRBV7-9
D: -
size: -
CDR3: CASSLAPEAFF
DNA: TGTGCCAGCAGCTTAGCCCCTGAAGCTTTCTTT

J: TRBJ2-3
V: TRBV7-6
D: TRBD2
size: many
CDR3: CASSPLPSGSTDTQYF
DNA: TGTGCCAGCAGCCCGTTGCCTAGCGGGAGCACAGATACGCAGTATTTT

J: TRBJ2-7
V: TRBV5-4
D: TRBD2
size: -
CDR3: CASSVGLTSYEQYF
DNA: TGTGCCAGCAGCGTGGGACTAACTTCCTACGAGCAGTACTTC

J: TRBJ1-1
V: TRBV6-5
D: -
size: -
CDR3: CASSYSSDTEAFF
DNA: TGTGCCAGCAGTTACTCTTCAGACACTGAAGCTTTCTTT

J: TRBJ2-3
V: TRBV13
D: TRBD2
size: few
CDR3: CASSTHSGSADTQYF
DNA: TGTGCCAGCAGCACTCATAGCGGGAGCGCAGATACGCAGTATTTT

J: TRBJ2-1
V: TRBV2
D: -
size: few
CDR3: CASSGSPGRRPHEQFF
DNA: TGTGCCAGCAGTGGCTCACCGGGACGAAGGCCCCATGAGCAGTTCTTC

J: TRBJ1-1
V: TRBV5-1
D: -
size: few
CDR3: CASSLVGAGTEAFF
DNA: TGCGCCAGCAGCTTGGTGGGGGCGGGCACTGAAGCTTTCTTT

J: TRBJ2-5
V: TRBV30
D: TRBD2
size: -
CDR3: CAWSVGLAGEETQYF
DNA: TGTGCCTGGAGTGTCGGACTAGCGGGAGAAGAGACCCAGTACTTC

J: TRBJ2-5
V: TRBV7-9
D: TRBD2
size: -
CDR3: CASRPMETSGDQETQYF
DNA: TGTGCCAGCAGGCCGATGGAGACTAGCGGGGACCAAGAGACCCAGTACTTC

J: TRBJ2-7
V: TRBV9
D: TRBD2
size: few
CDR3: CASSESSGGFYEQYF
DNA: TGTGCCAGCAGCGAATCTAGCGGGGGGTTCTACGAGCAGTACTTC

J: TRBJ1-1
V: TRBV14
D: -
size: few
CDR3: CASSQGAFEAFF
DNA: TGTGCCAGCAGCCAAGGGGCCTTTGAAGCTTTCTTT

J: TRBJ1-1
V: TRBV20-1
D: -
size: few
CDR3: CSAIKTAEAFF
DNA: TGCAGTGCTATCAAAACGGCTGAAGCTTTCTTT

J: TRBJ1-4
V: TRBV11-1
D: -
size: few
CDR3: CASSLVSATNEKLFF
DNA: TGTGCCAGCAGCTTAGTATCAGCAACTAATGAAAAACTGTTTTTT

J: TRBJ2-7
V: TRBV27
D: -
size: -
CDR3: CASSLGPEQYF
DNA: TGTGCCAGCAGTTTAGGCCCCGAGCAGTACTTC

J: TRBJ1-5
V: TRBV15
D: -
size: -
CDR3: CATSEGWGSNSNQPQHF
DNA: TGTGCCACCAGCGAAGGGTGGGGTAGTAATAGCAATCAGCCCCAGCATTTT

J: TRBJ1-1
V: TRBV7-9
D: -
size: -
CDR3: CASRLTQGEEAFF
DNA: TGTGCCAGCAGACTTACACAGGGAGAGGAAGCTTTCTTT